The 23 T cell receptor beta chains listed next were all sequenced from one sample in a study of blood T cell repertoires in COVID-19. The method was immunoSEQ multiplex PCR; TCRdb's version includes in-frame clones alone and lacks a portion of them. The sample yields some 260,000 clones, about 80% seen once. The sequenced material came from peripheral blood. These receptor sequences come from a woman at least 80 years old with acute or convalescent COVID-19.

On this clone: Distinct nucleotide sequences in the sample also encode this CDR3. The chain uses TRBV19 and TRBJ1-6; D is ambiguous. The V gene lost 1 base and the J gene lost 10 bases, with 11 bases spanning the gap. The CDR3 is 14 amino acids. In germline, CDR1 is LNHDA, CDR2 SQIVND (reference sequence). CDR3 coding DNA: TGTGCCAGTAGTATAGGTGGACGGGGATCACCCCTCCACTTT. Translation gives CASSIGGRGSPLHF.

With respect to this clone: One end of the junction is discordant with germline, which a read error may explain. This rearrangement joins TRBV7-2 to TRBJ1-1; D remains unclear. CDR1 is SGHTA, CDR2 FQGNSA, per germline. This CDR3 is 14 amino acids long. The CDR3 DNA reads TGTGCCAGCAGCTTAGCCCACAGCCGCCGGGAAGGTATCTTT. This translates into CASSLAHSRREGIF.

To note about this clone: A read error may account for a junction end that differs from germline. This sequence joins TRBV6-5 and TRBJ1-5; D is ambiguous. Looked up from germline, CDR1 is MNHEY and CDR2 is SVGAGI. The CDR3 runs to 15 residues. The CDR3 loop reads CASSYSQPSTQPQHF. The CDR3 DNA sequence: TGTGCCAGCAGTTACTCACAGCCGAGCACTCAGCCCCAGCATTTT.

The genes are TRBV2 and TRBJ1-2; 7 positions match TRBD1. J lost 2 bases, V lost 4 bases, and 4 bases had no gene match. Germline loops: CDR1 SNHLY, CDR2 FYNNEI. The CDR3 loop spans 14 amino acids. The CDR3: CASSVAGGNYGYTF. CDR3 bases: TGTGCCAGCAGTGTGGCAGGGGGGAACTATGGCTACACCTTC.

CDR3 coding DNA: TGTGCCAGCAGTTTGGGGTCGAGGGTCCAGTTCTTC. Its protein product is CASSLGSRVQFF. The V call is TRBV12-3 or TRBV12-4, the J call TRBJ2-1; D might be TRBD2 (5 bases). The ends were cut back, 3 bases at V and 13 bases at J, with 13 bases in the middle. The CDR3 is made up of 12 amino acids.

V usage is TRBV4-1 and J usage is TRBJ1-1, with D possibly matching TRBD1 (6 bases). Germline V gives CDR1 MGHRA, CDR2 YSYEKL. This CDR3 is built from 16 residues. With 4 bases removed from V and 2 bases from J, the gap between germline ends came to 17 bases. The CDR3 loop reads CASSPLEGQLNTEAFF. CDR3 DNA: TGCGCCAGCAGCCCTCTCGAAGGACAGCTTAACACTGAAGCTTTCTTT.

The chain carries TRBV7-9 and TRBJ2-1, with unresolved D. Trimming took off 1 base at V and 3 bases at J, with 19 bases between the two ends. Germline V CDR1 and CDR2: SEHNR, FQNEAQ (reference sequence). The CDR3 is 18 residues long. CDR3: CASSLGQVQYDNYNEQFF. The CDR3 nucleotides read TGTGCCAGCAGCTTAGGTCAGGTCCAGTACGACAACTACAATGAGCAGTTCTTC.

With regard to this clone: One end of the junction is discordant with germline, which a read error may explain. The J gene is TRBJ1-2, the V gene TRBV12-3 or TRBV12-4; no reliable D call. This CDR3 contains 13 residues. CDR3 bases: TGTGCCAGCAGTGACAACGCTAATTATGGCTACACCTTC. It codes for CASSDNANYGYTF.

This clone occurred a few times. The genes are TRBV6-2 or TRBV6-3 and TRBJ2-1, with 7 bases aligning to TRBD2. Germline values: CDR1 MNHEY, CDR2 SVGEGT. This CDR3 spans 16 amino acids. V was clipped by 5 bases and J by 6 bases; unmatched bases: 13. CDR3 amino acids: CASSHSRGWEGNEQFF. The CDR3 DNA reads TGTGCCAGCAGTCACAGCCGGGGATGGGAGGGCAATGAGCAGTTCTTC.

The chain is built from TRBV3-1 (or the pseudogene TRBV3-2) and TRBJ1-1; 8 bases are a match to TRBD1. Germline V gene sequence: CDR1 LGHDT, CDR2 YNNKEL (reference sequence). V trimming: 1 base; J trimming: 10 bases; junction bases outside the gene matches: 2. This CDR3 comprises 12 residues. The CDR3 sequence is CASSQAGQGAFF. The CDR3 coding sequence is TGTGCCAGCAGCCAAGCCGGACAGGGAGCTTTCTTT.

This clone has a handful of counts. V usage is TRBV5-1 and J usage is TRBJ2-1; a weak D match, TRBD1 (6 bases). V lost 0 bases and J lost 8, with 12 bases in between. Germline-derived CDR1 and CDR2 are SGHRS and YFSETQ. The CDR3 contains 14 residues. The CDR3 loop is CASSLDRVSDEQFF. The CDR3 bases are TGCGCCAGCAGCTTGGACAGGGTGAGTGATGAGCAGTTCTTC.

The chain employs TRBV2 and TRBJ2-2; D ambiguous. Trimming shortened V by 9 bases and J by 4 bases, and 21 bases separated the two germline ends. CDR1 and CDR2 from the germline V gene are SNHLY and FYNNEI. CDR3 size: 16 residues. CDR3 in amino acids: CARESGSGSVTGELFF. CDR3 in DNA: TGTGCCAGAGAAAGTGGTTCCGGTTCGGTCACCGGGGAGCTGTTTTTT.

Comments on this clone: The same CDR3 also results from other DNA sequences found in this sample. The chain carries TRBV5-4 and TRBJ2-2, with D perhaps matching TRBD2 (6 bases). Trimming cost V 0 bases and J 3 bases, with 6 bases left between them. The CDR3 has 14 residues. Germline V gene data show CDR1 as SGHNT and CDR2 as YYREEE (reference sequence). Written as DNA, the CDR3 is TGTGCCAGCAGCTTGGCTAGCGACACCGGGGAGCTGTTTTTT. Protein: CASSLASDTGELFF.

The J gene is TRBJ2-1, the V gene TRBV19, with TRBD2 matching 12 bases. Germline lookup yields CDR1 LNHDA and CDR2 SQIVND (reference sequence). V gave up 7 bases and J gave up 4 bases; unmatched junction bases: 11. The CDR3 covers 17 residues. This CDR3 is CASIPGPSGGVYNEQFF. The DNA of the CDR3 is TGTGCCAGTATCCCTGGTCCTAGCGGGGGGGTTTACAATGAGCAGTTCTTC.

This clone was counted a single time. The chain has TRBV18 and TRBJ1-6, with D hard to call. CDR1 and CDR2 from the germline V gene are KGHSH and LQKENI. The length of the CDR3 is 18 residues. V was cut by 3 bases and J by 0 bases, with 15 bases left in between. The CDR3 sequence: CASSPWAGFSSYNSPLHF. DNA of the CDR3: TGTGCCAGCTCACCGTGGGCAGGCTTCAGCTCCTATAATTCACCCCTCCACTTT.

In this sample, this clone turned up a few times. V usage is TRBV6-6 and J usage is TRBJ2-1; maybe TRBD2 (6 bases). The CDR3 is 17 residues long. Germline-derived CDR1 and CDR2 are MNHNY and SVGAGI (reference sequence). Trimming pared 5 bases from V and 6 bases from J, leaving 23 bases between. CDR3 coding DNA: TGTGCCAGCAGTCAGTCCTGGGGGAGAAGAGCGGGCAATGAGCAGTTCTTC. This sequence encodes CASSQSWGRRAGNEQFF.

In its sample, this clone was seen a few times. The chain carries TRBV19 and TRBJ2-2, with D hard to call. Trimming took off 5 bases at V and 0 bases at J, with 16 bases between the two ends. CDR1 is LNHDA, CDR2 SQIVND, per germline (reference sequence). The CDR3 extends over 17 amino acids. The CDR3 DNA reads as TGTGCCAGTAGTGCCGCCTCCCGGAGTACGAACACCGGGGAGCTGTTTTTT. It specifies CASSAASRSTNTGELFF.

J is TRBJ1-6 and V is TRBV6-5; 7 nucleotides match TRBD1. Trimming at V came to 2 bases and at J to 7 bases, leaving 5 bases not matched to a gene. This CDR3 region has 15 residues. The germline CDR1 and CDR2 sequences are MNHEY and SVGAGI. CDR3 residues: CASSYRDSENSPLHF. CDR3 bases: TGTGCCAGCAGTTACAGGGACAGCGAAAATTCACCCCTCCACTTT.

The chain uses TRBV7-9 and TRBJ1-4, with a weak D call TRBD1 (6 bases). V shed 4 bases and J shed 10 bases, with 19 bases lying between them. The length of the CDR3 is 15 residues. Looked up from germline, CDR1 is SEHNR and CDR2 is FQNEAQ (reference sequence). Here the CDR3 reads CASSSPGGVWGKLFF. The CDR3, as DNA: TGTGCCAGCAGCTCGCCGGGGGGCGTATGGGGAAAACTGTTTTTT.

This rearrangement joins TRBV7-9 to TRBJ2-3, with a weak D call TRBD2 (6 bases). Germline loops: CDR1 SEHNR, CDR2 FQNEAQ (reference sequence). This CDR3 region has 12 residues. Trimming removed 5 bases from V and 5 bases from J, with 8 bases in between. CDR3 DNA: TGTGCCAGCAGCCCGCGGGAAGATACGCAGTATTTT. Protein: CASSPREDTQYF.

This chain joins TRBV29-1 and TRBJ1-1; D is perhaps TRBD1 (5 bases). Germline CDR1 reads SQVTM; CDR2 reads ANQGSEA. V was cut by 6 bases and J by 1 base, with 9 bases left in between. The CDR3 has 12 amino acids. Here the CDR3 DNA reads TGCAGCGTCAGGGCCCGGAACACTGAAGCTTTCTTT. Residues: CSVRARNTEAFF.

This clone was detected once. V is TRBV12-5 and J is TRBJ1-4, with D uncertain. Germline-derived CDR1 and CDR2 are LGHNT and FRNRAP. This CDR3 has 13 amino acids. Between the trimmed V and J ends, which lost 2 bases and 14 bases, there was a span of 15 bases. CDR3 coding DNA: TGTGCTAGTGGTTTGTCCGGGAAAACCCCGCTGTTTTTT. The encoded protein is CASGLSGKTPLFF.

The sample holds one count of this clone. The chain links TRBV28 to TRBJ1-2; TRBD1 agrees at 8 bases. Trimming removed 0 bases from V and 2 bases from J; junction bases left unmatched: 5. Germline CDR1 is MDHEN and CDR2 is SYDVKM. The CDR3 extends over 16 amino acids. CDR3 loop: CASSLWWQGANYGYTF. The CDR3 nucleotides read TGTGCCAGCAGTTTATGGTGGCAGGGGGCGAACTATGGCTACACCTTC.